This T cell receptor beta chain was retrieved from a study of T cells in Graves' hyperthyroidism and ophthalmopathy. Study conclusions and caveats: Blood also showed most of the thyroid clonotypes that were expanded above 0.001.

A few counts support this clonotype. The antigen remains unidentified. Sequence at one end of the junction differs from germline and may be a read error. Researchers defined stable Graves' hyperthyroidism as no ophthalmopathy progression within 18 months. TCR beta CDR3 region amplification was performed from RNA transcripts. HTBI primers drove first-round RT-PCR of the TCR CDR3. TCRdb used MiXCR to reprocess the multiplex PCR reads, holding one entry per CDR3 protein. This table holds 560,000 or so distinct CDR3 sequences, about 45% found once. The CDR3 contains 16 residues. The V gene's germline CDR1 is LNHNV and CDR2 YYDKDF (reference sequence).

This TCR came from a woman aged 18 to 35 with Graves' hyperthyroidism. This sequence joins TRBV15 and TRBJ2-2; TRBD2 matches 8 bases. Sequencing was carried out using peripheral blood or thyroid tissue (not recorded which). The CDR3 sequence is CASSTAGTRNTGELFF. The CDR3 DNA follows: TGTGCCAGCAGCACGGCCGGGACTAGGAACACCGGGGAGCTGTTTTTT.